This T cell receptor beta chain was obtained from a study of post-analysis software for immune sequencing data. Unique molecular identifiers were present in the TCR beta cDNA libraries. TCRdb independently ran MiXCR on the PCR reads; one entry per CDR3 protein. The sample records roughly 570,000 distinct CDR3 sequences, under 40% being singletons. Broader study findings: Among multiple sclerosis patients, normalized Chao1 diversity was significantly below that of controls. Samples made in the same batch grouped tightly together by F measure. TRBV segments more frequent in patients than in controls numbered five and included TRBV5-6, TRBV5-1 and TRBV20-1.

This clonotype was seen just once. Its antigen is not identified. In germline, CDR1 is SGHKS, CDR2 YYEKEE (reference sequence). The CDR3 is made up of 13 amino acids. Trimming removed 4 bases from V and 6 bases from J; junction bases left unmatched: 4. This TCR derives from a girl aged 2 to 17 with multiple sclerosis. Input material: blood. The V and J genes are TRBV5-5 and TRBJ2-1; TRBD1 agrees at 7 bases. CDR3 bases: TGTGCCAGCAGCCCTGGGACAGTCAATGAGCAGTTCTTC. Translation gives CASSPGTVNEQFF.